These T cell receptor beta chains were read from a single sample in a study of T cells after yellow fever vaccination. From the 5' RACE reads, TCRdb called clonotypes with MiXCR, one entry per CDR3 protein. Here the sample spans 450,000 to 600,000 distinct CDR3 sequences, about 13% being singletons. Sequencing was performed on PBMCs, taken on the day of the yellow fever booster vaccination. The receptors come from a man younger than 45 who received the YFV17D yellow fever vaccine. The CDR3 runs from the conserved cysteine through the conserved F or W. D genes are given only for firm matches. A row's size may be missing; if present it is once, few, many or a size class.

clone size	D gene	V gene	J gene	CDR3 protein	CDR3 DNA
few	TRBD1	TRBV11-1	TRBJ2-7	CASSQLGRGQGRIYEQYF	TGTGCCAGCAGCCAGCTTGGCAGGGGACAGGGCCGAATCTACGAGCAGTACTTC
.	.	TRBV12-3/TRBV12-4	TRBJ2-7	CASRLKYEQYF	TGTGCCAGCAGACTCAAATACGAGCAGTACTTC
.	TRBD1	TRBV28	TRBJ1-5	CASGPQRRTGGRYSNQPQHF	TGTGCCAGCGGACCTCAGAGGAGGACAGGGGGCCGATATAGCAATCAGCCCCAGCATTTT
many	.	TRBV5-1	TRBJ2-3	CASSSGVVAPSTDTQYF	TGCGCCAGCAGCTCGGGGGTGGTAGCCCCAAGCACAGATACGCAGTATTTT
few	.	TRBV5-1	TRBJ2-7	CASSFAAGYEQYF	TGCGCCAGCAGCTTCGCGGCCGGATACGAGCAGTACTTC
.	TRBD1	TRBV9	TRBJ2-7	CASSVAAGQGLREQYF	TGTGCCAGCAGCGTAGCTGCAGGACAGGGTTTACGCGAGCAGTACTTC
.	.	TRBV12-3/TRBV12-4	TRBJ2-5	CASSLALSGAVQETQYF	TGTGCCAGCAGTTTAGCACTGAGCGGAGCCGTCCAAGAGACCCAGTACTTC
.	TRBD1	TRBV20-1	TRBJ2-7	CSTRDTGTGRTYEQYF	TGCAGTACTAGAGACACCGGGACAGGGAGGACCTACGAGCAGTACTTC
few	.	TRBV5-1	TRBJ2-1	CASSVDSSSYNEQFF	TGCGCCAGCAGCGTAGACAGTTCGTCCTACAATGAGCAGTTCTTC
.	.	TRBV5-5	TRBJ2-4	CASSKGGSVDKNIQYF	TGTGCCAGCAGCAAGGGAGGCTCCGTTGACAAAAACATTCAGTACTTC
few	TRBD2	TRBV20-1	TRBJ2-7	CSACRLAAGEQYF	TGCAGTGCTTGCCGACTAGCGGCTGGCGAGCAGTACTTC
.	.	TRBV27	TRBJ2-1	CASSLYGAEGTANEQFF	TGTGCCAGCAGTTTATATGGGGCTGAGGGAACAGCTAATGAGCAGTTCTTC
few	.	TRBV28	TRBJ2-6	CASRKSGANVLTF	TGTGCCAGCAGGAAATCTGGGGCCAACGTCCTGACTTTC
few	.	TRBV11-2	TRBJ2-3	CASSFSLRAQYF	TGTGCCAGCAGCTTTAGCCTAAGGGCGCAGTATTTT
.	TRBD2	TRBV7-6	TRBJ2-1	CASRSLAGGGNEQFF	TGTGCCAGCAGGTCACTAGCGGGAGGGGGGAATGAGCAGTTCTTC
few	TRBD1	TRBV30	TRBJ2-7	CAWAWTGRAHEQYF	TGTGCCTGGGCCTGGACAGGGAGAGCACACGAGCAGTACTTC
few	.	TRBV5-4	TRBJ2-5	CASGMDWTQETQYF	TGTGCCAGCGGGATGGACTGGACCCAAGAGACCCAGTACTTC